This T cell receptor beta chain was recovered during a study of CD8+CD57+ T cells in acquired aplastic anemia. Looking at the study overall: Quantities of DNA derived from sorted CD4+ and CD8+ cells averaged approximately 3 ug. Approximately 11 million reads, on average, were obtained for CD4+ cells from healthy donors.

This clonotype was counted a single time. Genomic DNA provided the template from which TCR beta VDJ and CDR3 profiles were obtained. TCRdb re-called the reads with MiXCR, one entry per CDR3 protein. Of hundreds of thousands of distinct CDR3 sequences listed, about 70% are singletons. The receptor was derived from a human donor in good health, serving as a control. Specimen: sorted CD4+, CD8+, or CD8+CD57+ T cells (not recorded which) from PBMCs.

CDR3 residues: CASSLAAGRHIYEQYF. The CDR3, as DNA: TGTGCCAGCAGCTTAGCGGCGGGGCGACATATCTACGAGCAGTACTTC. The gene calls are TRBV7-9 and TRBJ2-7, with D possibly matching TRBD2 (6 bases). The germline CDR1 and CDR2 sequences are SEHNR and FQNEAQ (reference sequence). The CDR3 sequence is 16 residues long. With 0 bases removed from V and 3 bases from J, the gap between germline ends came to 15 bases.